Sequencing of this T cell receptor beta chain was carried out in a study of T cell responses to AZD1222 COVID-19 vaccine. Germline V gene lookup returns CDR1 PRHDT and CDR2 FYEKMQ (reference sequence). Trimming left V 2 bases short and J 2 bases short, with 14 bases between. The CDR3 extends over 16 amino acids. Repertoires were generated with immunoSEQ multiplex PCR, while TCRdb's copy carries only in-frame clones and drops some. The table shows fewer than 110,000 clones, with 87% occurring only once. This specimen consisted of peripheral blood, obtained on day 0 of AZD1222 vaccination. V is TRBV13 and J is TRBJ2-3; D perhaps matches TRBD2 (6 bases). The TCR was taken from an adult in good health. This CDR3 is CASSLRQLANTDTQYF. The CDR3 region has the DNA TGTGCCAGCAGCTTAAGACAGCTAGCGAACACAGATACGCAGTATTTT.